A selection of T cell receptor beta chains follows, all from one sample in a study of cytomegalovirus exposure and HLA in healthy donors. The method was immunoSEQ multiplex PCR; TCRdb's version includes in-frame clones alone and lacks a portion of them. The sample gives 150,000 to 200,000 clones, approximately 89% of which show up once; roughly 2.7% is in the top ten. The sample was PBMCs. The receptors shown here come from a man between 18 and 35 years old in good health and CMV-seropositive. The CDR3 runs from the conserved cysteine through the conserved F or W. The D gene is left open where the match is weak. Some rows have no size entry. The others give once, few or many, or a class for an expanded clone.

length	D	V	size	J	CDR3	DNA
14	NA	TRBV7-6	NA	TRBJ2-1	CASSLTNSYNEQFF	TGTGCCAGCAGCTTGACGAACAGTTACAATGAGCAGTTCTTC
19	NA	TRBV27	NA	TRBJ2-3	CASSPQILTGIYSTDTQYF	TGTGCCAGCAGTCCTCAAATTTTGACAGGCATTTATAGCACAGATACGCAGTATTTT
14	TRBD1	TRBV6-5	few	TRBJ1-1	CASRPGQTNTEAFF	TGTGCCAGCAGGCCGGGACAGACGAACACTGAAGCTTTCTTT
13	NA	TRBV4-3	NA	TRBJ1-2	CASSQDEDYGYTF	TGCGCCAGCAGCCAAGATGAGGACTATGGCTACACCTTC
21	TRBD2	TRBV4-2	NA	TRBJ2-2	CASSQYFLITGLAGGAGELFF	TGTGCCAGCAGCCAATACTTCTTAATTACGGGACTAGCGGGAGGAGCCGGGGAGCTGTTTTTT
16	TRBD2	TRBV7-3	NA	TRBJ2-3	CASSPLRTGRADTQYF	TGTGCCAGCAGCCCATTACGCACTGGGAGGGCAGATACGCAGTATTTT
15	TRBD1	TRBV15	NA	TRBJ1-5	CATSRSGTGNQPQHF	TGTGCCACCAGCAGGTCCGGGACAGGGAACCAGCCCCAGCATTTT
16	TRBD1	TRBV6-6	NA	TRBJ1-4	CASSYEDRVANEKLFF	TGTGCCAGCAGTTACGAAGACAGGGTTGCTAATGAAAAACTGTTTTTT
13	NA	TRBV7-9	NA	TRBJ2-7	CASSWLSAYEQYF	TGTGCCAGCAGCTGGCTTAGCGCCTACGAGCAGTACTTC
17	TRBD1	TRBV15	NA	TRBJ2-7	CATSREVISNRGREQYF	TGTGCCACCAGCAGAGAAGTTATATCGAACAGGGGGCGCGAGCAGTACTTC
14	NA	TRBV29-1	NA	TRBJ2-3	CSVGGSGDTDTQYF	TGCAGCGTTGGTGGTAGCGGAGACACAGATACGCAGTATTTT
16	TRBD2	TRBV7-2	NA	TRBJ2-7	CASSLAILAGGFEQYF	TGTGCCAGCAGCTTAGCTATCCTAGCGGGAGGGTTCGAGCAGTACTTC
14	TRBD2	TRBV29-1	NA	TRBJ2-1	CSVRRLAGGNEQFF	TGCAGCGTTCGGAGGCTAGCGGGAGGCAATGAGCAGTTCTTC
14	TRBD1	TRBV7-2	NA	TRBJ1-4	CASSRQGSYEKLFF	TGTGCCAGCAGCCGACAGGGAAGCTATGAAAAACTGTTTTTT
14	NA	TRBV7-2	NA	TRBJ1-5	CASSFLGGDDLQHF	TGTGCCAGCAGCTTCTTGGGGGGGGACGACCTCCAGCATTTT
15	TRBD1	TRBV5-1	NA	TRBJ2-2	CASEGGQGVTGELFF	TGCGCCAGCGAGGGAGGACAGGGGGTCACCGGGGAGCTGTTTTTT
12	NA	TRBV5-5	once	TRBJ1-2	CASSQTRRDYTF	TGTGCCAGCAGCCAAACACGGCGGGACTACACCTTC
15	TRBD2	TRBV14	NA	TRBJ2-1	CASSRGRALHNEQFF	TGTGCCAGCAGCCGCGGGAGGGCCCTCCACAATGAGCAGTTCTTC
13	TRBD2	TRBV6-5	NA	TRBJ2-3	CATRGTSAYTQYF	TGTGCCACCCGGGGAACTAGCGCATATACGCAGTATTTT
15	TRBD2	TRBV2	NA	TRBJ2-2	CAGTDSGRVAGELFF	TGTGCCGGAACCGATAGCGGGAGGGTCGCCGGGGAGCTGTTTTTT
14	TRBD1	TRBV7-6	NA	TRBJ2-3	CASSPRQGPDTQYF	TGTGCCAGCAGCCCTAGACAGGGCCCAGATACGCAGTATTTT
13	NA	TRBV7-2	NA	TRBJ2-3	CASSGGDTDTQYF	TGTGCCAGCAGCGGGGGCGACACAGATACGCAGTATTTT
14	NA	TRBV2	NA	TRBJ2-7	CASSEVTGIYEQYF	TGTGCCAGCAGTGAAGTAACAGGGATCTACGAGCAGTACTTC
12	TRBD1	TRBV30	NA	TRBJ2-7	CAWADRAYEQYF	TGTGCCTGGGCGGACAGGGCCTACGAGCAGTACTTC
13	NA	TRBV7-3	once	TRBJ2-5	CASSPPGSETQYF	TGTGCCAGCAGCCCCCCAGGTTCGGAGACCCAGTACTTC
15	NA	TRBV9	NA	TRBJ2-2	CASSVGVADTGELFF	TGTGCCAGCAGCGTAGGGGTAGCCGACACCGGGGAGCTGTTTTTT
17	TRBD2	TRBV5-1	NA	TRBJ2-7	CASSLLPAGGILNEQYF	TGCGCCAGCAGCTTGCTTCCAGCGGGAGGTATATTGAACGAGCAGTACTTC
16	NA	TRBV18	once	TRBJ2-2	CASSPGGSWNTGELFF	TGTGCCAGCTCACCGGGGGGTAGCTGGAACACCGGGGAGCTGTTTTTT
14	TRBD1	TRBV10-1	NA	TRBJ1-1	CATRDSLNVREAFF	TGCGCCACTCGGGACAGTCTAAACGTACGAGAAGCTTTCTTT
14	NA	TRBV9	NA	TRBJ1-4	CASSVGQINEKLFF	TGTGCCAGCAGCGTCGGACAGATAAATGAAAAACTGTTTTTT
14	TRBD2	TRBV6-1	NA	TRBJ2-1	CASKREGSYNEQFF	TGTGCCAGCAAGCGGGAGGGCTCCTACAATGAGCAGTTCTTC
15	TRBD1	TRBV7-6	NA	TRBJ1-5	CASSATGGRTEPQHF	TGTGCCAGCAGCGCTACAGGGGGGAGGACGGAGCCCCAGCATTTT
13	TRBD1	TRBV6-4	NA	TRBJ1-1	CASSAQGDTEAFF	TGTGCCAGCAGTGCCCAGGGGGACACTGAAGCTTTCTTT
16	TRBD2	TRBV7-2	NA	TRBJ2-3	CASTSRLAAPTDTQYF	TGTGCCAGCACCTCCAGACTAGCGGCGCCCACAGATACGCAGTATTTT
13	TRBD2	TRBV28	NA	TRBJ2-1	CAIQPSGSGEQFF	TGTGCCATCCAGCCTAGCGGGAGCGGCGAGCAGTTCTTC
13	NA	TRBV5-1	NA	TRBJ2-7	CASSRKGPSEQYF	TGCGCCAGCAGCCGAAAAGGCCCTAGCGAGCAGTACTTC
13	NA	TRBV7-6	NA	TRBJ1-2	CASSFGPTVGYTF	TGTGCCAGCAGCTTTGGGCCAACGGTGGGCTACACCTTC
13	NA	TRBV5-1	NA	TRBJ1-1	CASSLGASTEAFF	TGCGCCAGCAGCTTGGGGGCAAGCACTGAAGCTTTCTTT
14	TRBD1	TRBV5-5	NA	TRBJ1-3	CASSFGTVGNTIYF	TGTGCCAGCAGCTTTGGGACAGTTGGAAACACCATATATTTT
11	TRBD1	TRBV29-1	many	TRBJ1-1	CSARDSTEAFF	TGCAGCGCTAGGGACAGCACTGAAGCTTTCTTT
15	NA	TRBV13	once	TRBJ2-7	CASSLRWPSSYEQYF	TGTGCCAGCAGCTTAAGGTGGCCTAGCTCCTACGAGCAGTACTTC
14	NA	TRBV7-2	NA	TRBJ1-3	CASNQGSSGNTIYF	TGTGCCAGCAACCAGGGTAGCTCTGGAAACACCATATATTTT
17	TRBD2	TRBV4-3	few	TRBJ2-3	CASSQEVLAGVSDTQYF	TGCGCCAGCAGCCAAGAGGTACTAGCGGGAGTTTCAGATACGCAGTATTTT
14	NA	TRBV7-9	NA	TRBJ1-2	CASSSWDQGYGYTF	TGTGCCAGCAGCTCGTGGGATCAGGGCTATGGCTACACCTTC
16	NA	TRBV18	NA	TRBJ2-2	CGRLEGGKEGTGELFF	TGTGGCCGACTTGAGGGTGGGAAGGAAGGCACCGGGGAGCTGTTTTTT
16	NA	TRBV4-3	NA	TRBJ1-3	CASSQVDSLSGNTIYF	TGCGCCAGCAGCCAAGTAGACAGCCTCTCTGGAAACACCATATATTTT
15	TRBD2	TRBV2	NA	TRBJ2-3	CASTSGTSSTDTQYF	TGTGCCAGCACCTCCGGGACTAGCAGCACAGATACGCAGTATTTT
12	NA	TRBV13	NA	TRBJ2-1	CASSQIYNEQFF	TGTGCCAGCAGTCAGATTTACAATGAGCAGTTCTTC
15	TRBD2	TRBV5-1	NA	TRBJ2-2	CASSGLAGGHGELFF	TGCGCCAGCAGTGGACTAGCGGGGGGGCACGGGGAGCTGTTTTTT
13	NA	TRBV5-1	NA	TRBJ2-7	CASSWATAYEQYF	TGCGCCAGCAGCTGGGCGACAGCCTACGAGCAGTACTTC
15	TRBD1	TRBV6-4	NA	TRBJ2-6	CASSDRGPGANVLTF	TGTGCCAGCAGTGACAGGGGGCCTGGGGCCAACGTCCTGACTTTC
20	NA	TRBV21-1	NA	TRBJ2-7	CASSKASSRLAGNLSYEQYF	TGTGCCAGCAGCAAAGCGTCGTCGAGACTAGCGGGTAATCTCTCCTACGAGCAGTACTTC
16	TRBD2	TRBV27	NA	TRBJ2-2	CASRTSGRGDTGELFF	TGTGCCAGCAGGACTAGCGGGAGGGGGGACACCGGGGAGCTGTTTTTT
15	NA	TRBV12-2	once	TRBJ2-7	CASRLGSGEVVGQYF	TGTGCAAGTCGCTTAGGTAGCGGTGAGGTGGTGGGACAGTACTTC
15	NA	TRBV28	NA	TRBJ2-7	CASSLLGPTSYEQYF	TGTGCCAGCAGTTTGCTAGGGCCCACTAGCTACGAGCAGTACTTC